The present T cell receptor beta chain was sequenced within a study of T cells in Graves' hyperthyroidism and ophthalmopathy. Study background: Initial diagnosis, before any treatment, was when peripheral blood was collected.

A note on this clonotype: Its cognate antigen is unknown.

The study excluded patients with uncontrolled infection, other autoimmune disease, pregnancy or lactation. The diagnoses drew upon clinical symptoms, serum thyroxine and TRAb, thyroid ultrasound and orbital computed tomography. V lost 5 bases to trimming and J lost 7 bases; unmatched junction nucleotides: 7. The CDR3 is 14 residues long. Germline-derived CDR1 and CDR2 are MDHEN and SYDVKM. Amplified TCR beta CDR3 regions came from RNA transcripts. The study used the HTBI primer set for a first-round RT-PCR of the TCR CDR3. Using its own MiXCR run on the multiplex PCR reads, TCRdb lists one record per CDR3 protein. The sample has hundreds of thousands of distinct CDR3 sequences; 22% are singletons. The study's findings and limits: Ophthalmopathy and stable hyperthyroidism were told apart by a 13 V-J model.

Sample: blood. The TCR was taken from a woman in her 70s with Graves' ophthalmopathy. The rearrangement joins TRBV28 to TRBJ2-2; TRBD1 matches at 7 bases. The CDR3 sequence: CASSRTGVGGELFF. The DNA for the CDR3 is TGTGCCAGCAGTCGCACAGGGGTGGGCGGGGAGCTGTTTTTT. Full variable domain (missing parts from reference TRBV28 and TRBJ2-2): DVKVTQSSRYLVKRTGEKVFLECVQDMDHENMFWYRQDPGLGLRLIYFSYDVKMKEKGDIPEGYSVSREKKERFSLILESASTNQTSMYLCASSRTGVGGELFFGEGSRLTVL.